A selection of T cell receptor beta chains follows, all from one sample in a study of regulatory T cells in long-lasting Graves disease. TCRdb fed the multiplex PCR reads into MiXCR, producing one record per CDR3 protein. The sample lists around 480,000 distinct CDR3 sequences; about a sixth were seen once. These data were also filed under a second study, of T cells in Graves' hyperthyroidism and ophthalmopathy.

The specimen comprised peripheral blood mononuclear cells (PBMCs), sampled at new diagnosis, from a patient treated with antithyroid drugs. Receptor source: a middle-aged man with Graves disease. Each CDR3 is given with its conserved first and last residue. A D gene is named only where the DNA matches it firmly. Clone size is given for some rows only: seen once, a few or many times, or a class if the clone is expanded.

TRBD2	NA	TRBV6-2/TRBV6-3	TRBJ2-7	CASSFGGSPYEQYF	TGTGCCAGCAGTTTTGGCGGGAGCCCCTACGAGCAGTACTTC
NA	many	TRBV5-5	TRBJ2-1	CAGGASIYEQFF	TGTGCCGGGGGGGCTAGTATATATGAGCAGTTCTTC
TRBD1	NA	TRBV11-2	TRBJ2-3	CASGVQGRADTQYF	TGTGCCAGCGGAGTACAGGGGCGGGCAGATACGCAGTATTTT
TRBD2	many	TRBV12-3/TRBV12-4	TRBJ2-1	CASSLIAGGPREQFF	TGTGCCAGCAGTTTAATAGCGGGAGGGCCGCGAGAGCAGTTCTTC
TRBD2	many	TRBV12-3/TRBV12-4	TRBJ2-7	CASSPSGLVGTYEQYF	TGTGCCAGCAGTCCCTCGGGACTAGTAGGGACGTACGAGCAGTACTTC
TRBD2	NA	TRBV20-1	TRBJ2-4	CSASSGRGGIQYF	TGCAGTGCTTCTAGCGGGAGAGGAGGCATTCAGTACTTC
NA	many	TRBV11-2	TRBJ2-3	CASSLEGIVDTQYF	TGTGCCAGCAGCTTAGAGGGAATAGTAGATACGCAGTATTTT
TRBD2	few	TRBV20-1	TRBJ2-2	CSGSTSGSTGELFF	TGCAGTGGGTCGACTAGCGGGAGTACCGGGGAGCTGTTTTTT
TRBD1	NA	TRBV28	TRBJ2-7	CATRTGGSCEQYF	TGTGCCACTCGAACAGGGGGCTCCTGCGAGCAGTACTTC
NA	many	TRBV5-1	TRBJ2-5	CASSQGTAKETQYF	TGCGCCAGCAGCCAAGGGACGGCGAAAGAGACCCAGTACTTC
TRBD2	many	TRBV2	TRBJ2-7	CASSEGRGGRLYEQYF	TGTGCCAGCAGTGAAGGGCGTGGCGGGAGGCTATACGAGCAGTACTTC
NA	many	TRBV28	TRBJ1-1	CASSERLEAFF	TGTGCCAGCAGTGAGAGACTTGAAGCTTTCTTT
NA	many	TRBV19	TRBJ2-2	CASSILGPGSRELFF	TGTGCCAGTAGTATTCTGGGACCCGGATCCAGGGAGCTGTTTTTT
NA	many	TRBV5-1	TRBJ1-1	CASSWNQQNTEAFF	TGCGCCAGCAGCTGGAACCAGCAGAACACTGAAGCTTTCTTT
TRBD1	NA	TRBV28	TRBJ1-1	CASSVSGGRAFF	TGTGCCAGCAGTGTTTCAGGGGGCCGGGCTTTCTTT
TRBD1	many	TRBV2	TRBJ2-5	CARGQGLWKETQYF	TGTGCCAGAGGACAGGGGCTGTGGAAAGAGACCCAGTACTTC
TRBD1	NA	TRBV29-1	TRBJ2-1	CSVIPGQGAYNEQFF	TGCAGCGTTATCCCGGGACAGGGGGCCTACAATGAGCAGTTCTTC
NA	many	TRBV28	TRBJ2-6	CASSFLRGNPSGANVLTF	TGTGCCAGCAGTTTCCTCAGGGGCAACCCCTCTGGGGCCAACGTCCTGACTTTC
NA	NA	TRBV19	TRBJ2-5	CASSIGLPSAQYF	TGTGCCAGTAGTATCGGACTTCCCTCAGCCCAGTACTTC
TRBD2	many	TRBV7-8	TRBJ2-2	CASSTSGSDTGELFF	TGTGCCAGCAGCACAAGCGGGAGTGACACCGGGGAGCTGTTTTTT
NA	NA	TRBV30	TRBJ2-7	CAWSAQGGGEQYF	TGTGCCTGGAGCGCCCAGGGGGGGGGCGAGCAGTACTTC
NA	few	TRBV27	TRBJ2-5	CASSPQNQETQYF	TGTGCCAGCAGTCCCCAGAATCAAGAGACCCAGTACTTC
TRBD2	NA	TRBV4-1	TRBJ2-7	CASSQGSAGRTRPYEQYF	TGCGCCAGCAGCCAAGGATCCGCCGGTCGGACTAGACCCTACGAGCAGTACTTC
NA	NA	TRBV7-9	TRBJ2-1	CASSLAVLSTHEQFF	TGTGCCAGCAGCTTAGCGGTACTATCCACCCATGAGCAGTTCTTC
NA	many	TRBV27	TRBJ2-7	CANSLQSRFGAYEQYF	TGTGCCAACAGTCTCCAATCTCGGTTTGGGGCCTACGAGCAGTACTTC
NA	few	TRBV12-5	TRBJ1-2	CASGLVQSSF	TGTGCTAGTGGTTTGGTACAGTCGAGCTTC
NA	NA	TRBV20-1	TRBJ2-1	CSAPRGWTGEQFF	TGCAGTGCTCCCCGAGGGTGGACCGGTGAGCAGTTCTTC
NA	many	TRBV28	TRBJ2-1	CASTPTGLGNNEQFF	TGTGCCAGCACCCCGACAGGATTGGGAAACAATGAGCAGTTCTTC
NA	NA	TRBV5-6	TRBJ2-7	CASSLDSAEQYF	TGTGCCAGCAGCCTCGACTCCGCCGAGCAGTACTTC
NA	NA	TRBV20-1	TRBJ1-2	CSAPGGGNYDYTF	TGCAGTGCCCCGGGAGGCGGGAACTATGACTACACCTTC
NA	NA	TRBV9	TRBJ2-6	CASTDGGSGANVLTF	TGTGCCAGTACCGACGGGGGTTCTGGGGCCAACGTCCTGACTTTC
TRBD1	many	TRBV2	TRBJ1-1	CASAGTANTEAFF	TGTGCCAGCGCAGGGACAGCAAACACTGAAGCTTTCTTT
TRBD1	many	TRBV27	TRBJ2-1	CASSLRGRVSYNEQFF	TGTGCCAGCAGTTTAAGGGGGCGGGTCTCCTACAATGAGCAGTTCTTC
TRBD1	many	TRBV5-1	TRBJ2-7	CASSLGQGFYEQYF	TGTGCCAGCAGCTTAGGACAGGGGTTCTACGAGCAGTACTTC